This T cell receptor (beta chain) stems from a study of blood T cell repertoires in COVID-19. Repertoires were generated with immunoSEQ multiplex PCR, while TCRdb's copy carries only in-frame clones and drops some. Of over 75,000 clones in the sample, under 85% were seen once. Trimming at V came to 3 bases and at J to 7 bases, leaving 9 bases not matched to a gene. The germline gives CDR1 SGHRS, CDR2 YFSETQ. The CDR3 is 17 residues long. The chain couples TRBV5-1 to TRBJ1-6; 11 bases line up with TRBD1. The sequencing input was peripheral blood. The sequence was collected from a man aged 65 to 79 with acute or convalescent COVID-19. Written as DNA, the CDR3 is TGCGCCAGCAGCTCCCGGGACAGGGGGACTCAGAATTCACCCCTCCACTTT. Amino acid sequence: CASSSRDRGTQNSPLHF.